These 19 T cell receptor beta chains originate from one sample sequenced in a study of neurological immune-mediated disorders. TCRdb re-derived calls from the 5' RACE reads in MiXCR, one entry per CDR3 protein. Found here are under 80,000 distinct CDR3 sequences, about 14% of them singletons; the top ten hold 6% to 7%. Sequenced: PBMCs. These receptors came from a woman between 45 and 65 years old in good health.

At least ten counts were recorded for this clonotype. The CDR3 reads CASSLGQGYSPLHF. CDR3 DNA: TGTGCCAGCAGCCTGGGACAGGGCTATTCACCCCTCCACTTT. The chain is built from TRBV3-1 and TRBJ1-6; 9 bases line up with TRBD1. Trimming took 4 bases from V and 8 from J; bases not matched to a gene: 3. The CDR3 runs to 14 residues. The germline CDR1 and CDR2 sequences are LGHDT and YNNKEL (reference sequence).

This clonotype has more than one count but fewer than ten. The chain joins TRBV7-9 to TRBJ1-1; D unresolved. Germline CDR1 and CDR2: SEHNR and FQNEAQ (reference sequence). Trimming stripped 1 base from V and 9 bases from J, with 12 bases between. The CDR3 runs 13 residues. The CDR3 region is CASSLEGGSKAFF. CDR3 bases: TGTGCCAGCAGCTTAGAGGGAGGGAGTAAAGCTTTCTTT.

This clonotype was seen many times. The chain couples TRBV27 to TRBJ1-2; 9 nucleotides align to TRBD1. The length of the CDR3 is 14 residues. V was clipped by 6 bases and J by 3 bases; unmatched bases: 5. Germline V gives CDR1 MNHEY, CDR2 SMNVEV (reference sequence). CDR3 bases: TGTGCCAGCAGCCGGGACAGGGCGTACTATGGCTACACCTTC. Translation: CASSRDRAYYGYTF.

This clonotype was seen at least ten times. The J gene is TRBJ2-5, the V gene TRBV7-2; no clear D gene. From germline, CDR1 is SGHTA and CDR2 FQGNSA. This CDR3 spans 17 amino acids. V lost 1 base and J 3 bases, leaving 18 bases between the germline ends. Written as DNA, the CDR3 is TGTGCCAGCAGCTTAGGGGCTCACCTCCCACGGAAAGAGACCCAGTACTTC. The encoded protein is CASSLGAHLPRKETQYF. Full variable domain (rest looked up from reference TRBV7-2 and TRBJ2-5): GAGVSQSPSNKVTEKGKDVELRCDPISGHTALYWYRQSLGQGLEFLIYFQGNSAPDKSGLPSDRFSAERTGGSVSTLTIQRTQQEDSAVYLCASSLGAHLPRKETQYFGPGTRLLVL.

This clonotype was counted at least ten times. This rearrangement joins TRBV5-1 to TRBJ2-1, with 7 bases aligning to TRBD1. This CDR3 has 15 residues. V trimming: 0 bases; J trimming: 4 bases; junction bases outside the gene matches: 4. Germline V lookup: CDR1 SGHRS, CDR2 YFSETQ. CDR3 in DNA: TGCGCCAGCAGCTTGGATGGGACAGTATACAATGAGCAGTTCTTC. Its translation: CASSLDGTVYNEQFF.

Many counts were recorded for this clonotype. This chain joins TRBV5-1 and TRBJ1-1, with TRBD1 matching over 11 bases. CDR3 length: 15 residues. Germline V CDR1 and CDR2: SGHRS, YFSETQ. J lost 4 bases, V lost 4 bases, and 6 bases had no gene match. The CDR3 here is CASSERTGGVTEAFF. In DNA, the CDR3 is TGCGCCAGCAGCGAACGGACAGGGGGCGTCACTGAAGCTTTCTTT.

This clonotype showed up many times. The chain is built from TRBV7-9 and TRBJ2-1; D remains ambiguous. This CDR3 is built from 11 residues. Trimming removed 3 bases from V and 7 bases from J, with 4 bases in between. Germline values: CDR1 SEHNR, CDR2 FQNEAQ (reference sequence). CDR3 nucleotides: TGTGCCAGCAGCTTGATGAATGAGCAGTTCTTC. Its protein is CASSLMNEQFF.

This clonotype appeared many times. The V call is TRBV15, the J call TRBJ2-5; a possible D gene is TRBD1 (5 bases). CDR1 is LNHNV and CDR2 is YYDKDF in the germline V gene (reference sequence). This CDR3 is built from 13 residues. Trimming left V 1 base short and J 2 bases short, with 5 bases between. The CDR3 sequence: CATSRGQQETQYF. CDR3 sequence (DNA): TGTGCCACCAGCAGAGGACAGCAAGAGACCCAGTACTTC. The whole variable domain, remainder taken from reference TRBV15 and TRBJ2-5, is DAMVIQNPRYQVTQFGKPVTLSCSQTLNHNVMYWYQQKSSQAPKLLFHYYDKDFNNEADTPDNFQSRRPNTSFCFLDIRSPGLGDTAMYLCATSRGQQETQYFGPGTRLLVL.

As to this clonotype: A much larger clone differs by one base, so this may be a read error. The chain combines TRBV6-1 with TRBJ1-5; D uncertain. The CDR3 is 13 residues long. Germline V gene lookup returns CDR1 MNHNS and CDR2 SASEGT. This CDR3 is CACSDFGRQPQHF. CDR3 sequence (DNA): TGTGCCTGCAGTGACTTCGGCAGGCAGCCCCAGCATTTT.

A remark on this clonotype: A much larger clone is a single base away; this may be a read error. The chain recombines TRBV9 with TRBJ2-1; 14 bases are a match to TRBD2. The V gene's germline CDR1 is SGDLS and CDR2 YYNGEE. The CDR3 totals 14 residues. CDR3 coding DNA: TGTGCCAGCAGCGGGACTAGCGGGAGGCATGAGCGGTTCTTC. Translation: CASSGTSGRHERFF.

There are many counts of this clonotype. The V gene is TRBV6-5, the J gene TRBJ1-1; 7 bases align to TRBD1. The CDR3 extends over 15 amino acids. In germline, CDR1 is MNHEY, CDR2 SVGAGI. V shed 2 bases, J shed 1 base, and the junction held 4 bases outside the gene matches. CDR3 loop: CASSYPGQPNTEAFF. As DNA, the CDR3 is TGTGCCAGCAGTTACCCGGGACAGCCGAACACTGAAGCTTTCTTT.

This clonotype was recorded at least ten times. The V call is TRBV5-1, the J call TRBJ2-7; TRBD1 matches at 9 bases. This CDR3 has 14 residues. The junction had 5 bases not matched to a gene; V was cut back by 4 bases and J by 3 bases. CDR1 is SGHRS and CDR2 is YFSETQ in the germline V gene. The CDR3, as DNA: TGCGCCAGCAGCCAGGGACAGGGACTCTACGAGCAGTACTTC. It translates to CASSQGQGLYEQYF.

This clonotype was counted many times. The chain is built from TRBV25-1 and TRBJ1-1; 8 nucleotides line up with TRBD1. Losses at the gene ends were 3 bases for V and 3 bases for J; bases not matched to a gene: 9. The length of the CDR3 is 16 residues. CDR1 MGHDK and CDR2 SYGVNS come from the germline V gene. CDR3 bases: TGTGCCAGCAGTGAGCCAGACAGGGGACCCGACACTGAAGCTTTCTTT. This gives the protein CASSEPDRGPDTEAFF.

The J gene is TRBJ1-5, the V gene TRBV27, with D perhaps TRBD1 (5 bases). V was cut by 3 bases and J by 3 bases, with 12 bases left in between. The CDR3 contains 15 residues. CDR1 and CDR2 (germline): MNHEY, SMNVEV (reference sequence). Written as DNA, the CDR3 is TGTGCCAGCAGTTTGGACGGGGCCTTCAATCAGCCCCAGCATTTT. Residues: CASSLDGAFNQPQHF.

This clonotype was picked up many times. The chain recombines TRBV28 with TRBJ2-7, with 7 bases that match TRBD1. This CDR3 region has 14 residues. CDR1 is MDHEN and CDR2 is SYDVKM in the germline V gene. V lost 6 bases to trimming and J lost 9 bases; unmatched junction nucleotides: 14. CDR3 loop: CASRRGQELPRQYF. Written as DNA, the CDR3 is TGTGCCAGCAGAAGAGGACAGGAACTTCCGCGGCAGTACTTC.

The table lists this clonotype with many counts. As DNA, the CDR3 is TGTGCCAGCAGTTTGCCGCAGCCCCAAGGGGGCTACACCTTC. Its protein product is CASSLPQPQGGYTF. The chain carries TRBV28 and TRBJ1-2; D not resolved. This CDR3 has 14 amino acids. V lost 3 bases to trimming and J lost 8 bases, with 16 bases between them. Per germline, CDR1 MDHEN and CDR2 SYDVKM.

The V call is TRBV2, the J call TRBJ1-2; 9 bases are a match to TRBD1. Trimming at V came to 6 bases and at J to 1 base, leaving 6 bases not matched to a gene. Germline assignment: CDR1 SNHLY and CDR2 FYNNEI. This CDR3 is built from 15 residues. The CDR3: CASRALGQGNYGYTF. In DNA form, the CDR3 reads TGTGCCAGCAGAGCCCTGGGACAGGGTAACTATGGCTACACCTTC.

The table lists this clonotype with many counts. Here the CDR3 reads CASNRTPMDEKLFF. As DNA, the CDR3 is TGTGCCAGCAACCGGACCCCGATGGATGAAAAACTGTTTTTT. V is TRBV12-3 or TRBV12-4 and J is TRBJ1-4; D not certain. Between the trimmed V and J ends, which lost 7 bases and 6 bases, there was a span of 15 bases. The CDR3 length is 14 residues.

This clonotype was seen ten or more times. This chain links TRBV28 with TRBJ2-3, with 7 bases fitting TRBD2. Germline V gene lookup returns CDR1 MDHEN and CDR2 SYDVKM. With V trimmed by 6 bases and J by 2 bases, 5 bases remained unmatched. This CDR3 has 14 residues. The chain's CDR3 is CASRRLANTDTQYF. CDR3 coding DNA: TGTGCCAGCAGAAGACTAGCAAACACAGATACGCAGTATTTT.